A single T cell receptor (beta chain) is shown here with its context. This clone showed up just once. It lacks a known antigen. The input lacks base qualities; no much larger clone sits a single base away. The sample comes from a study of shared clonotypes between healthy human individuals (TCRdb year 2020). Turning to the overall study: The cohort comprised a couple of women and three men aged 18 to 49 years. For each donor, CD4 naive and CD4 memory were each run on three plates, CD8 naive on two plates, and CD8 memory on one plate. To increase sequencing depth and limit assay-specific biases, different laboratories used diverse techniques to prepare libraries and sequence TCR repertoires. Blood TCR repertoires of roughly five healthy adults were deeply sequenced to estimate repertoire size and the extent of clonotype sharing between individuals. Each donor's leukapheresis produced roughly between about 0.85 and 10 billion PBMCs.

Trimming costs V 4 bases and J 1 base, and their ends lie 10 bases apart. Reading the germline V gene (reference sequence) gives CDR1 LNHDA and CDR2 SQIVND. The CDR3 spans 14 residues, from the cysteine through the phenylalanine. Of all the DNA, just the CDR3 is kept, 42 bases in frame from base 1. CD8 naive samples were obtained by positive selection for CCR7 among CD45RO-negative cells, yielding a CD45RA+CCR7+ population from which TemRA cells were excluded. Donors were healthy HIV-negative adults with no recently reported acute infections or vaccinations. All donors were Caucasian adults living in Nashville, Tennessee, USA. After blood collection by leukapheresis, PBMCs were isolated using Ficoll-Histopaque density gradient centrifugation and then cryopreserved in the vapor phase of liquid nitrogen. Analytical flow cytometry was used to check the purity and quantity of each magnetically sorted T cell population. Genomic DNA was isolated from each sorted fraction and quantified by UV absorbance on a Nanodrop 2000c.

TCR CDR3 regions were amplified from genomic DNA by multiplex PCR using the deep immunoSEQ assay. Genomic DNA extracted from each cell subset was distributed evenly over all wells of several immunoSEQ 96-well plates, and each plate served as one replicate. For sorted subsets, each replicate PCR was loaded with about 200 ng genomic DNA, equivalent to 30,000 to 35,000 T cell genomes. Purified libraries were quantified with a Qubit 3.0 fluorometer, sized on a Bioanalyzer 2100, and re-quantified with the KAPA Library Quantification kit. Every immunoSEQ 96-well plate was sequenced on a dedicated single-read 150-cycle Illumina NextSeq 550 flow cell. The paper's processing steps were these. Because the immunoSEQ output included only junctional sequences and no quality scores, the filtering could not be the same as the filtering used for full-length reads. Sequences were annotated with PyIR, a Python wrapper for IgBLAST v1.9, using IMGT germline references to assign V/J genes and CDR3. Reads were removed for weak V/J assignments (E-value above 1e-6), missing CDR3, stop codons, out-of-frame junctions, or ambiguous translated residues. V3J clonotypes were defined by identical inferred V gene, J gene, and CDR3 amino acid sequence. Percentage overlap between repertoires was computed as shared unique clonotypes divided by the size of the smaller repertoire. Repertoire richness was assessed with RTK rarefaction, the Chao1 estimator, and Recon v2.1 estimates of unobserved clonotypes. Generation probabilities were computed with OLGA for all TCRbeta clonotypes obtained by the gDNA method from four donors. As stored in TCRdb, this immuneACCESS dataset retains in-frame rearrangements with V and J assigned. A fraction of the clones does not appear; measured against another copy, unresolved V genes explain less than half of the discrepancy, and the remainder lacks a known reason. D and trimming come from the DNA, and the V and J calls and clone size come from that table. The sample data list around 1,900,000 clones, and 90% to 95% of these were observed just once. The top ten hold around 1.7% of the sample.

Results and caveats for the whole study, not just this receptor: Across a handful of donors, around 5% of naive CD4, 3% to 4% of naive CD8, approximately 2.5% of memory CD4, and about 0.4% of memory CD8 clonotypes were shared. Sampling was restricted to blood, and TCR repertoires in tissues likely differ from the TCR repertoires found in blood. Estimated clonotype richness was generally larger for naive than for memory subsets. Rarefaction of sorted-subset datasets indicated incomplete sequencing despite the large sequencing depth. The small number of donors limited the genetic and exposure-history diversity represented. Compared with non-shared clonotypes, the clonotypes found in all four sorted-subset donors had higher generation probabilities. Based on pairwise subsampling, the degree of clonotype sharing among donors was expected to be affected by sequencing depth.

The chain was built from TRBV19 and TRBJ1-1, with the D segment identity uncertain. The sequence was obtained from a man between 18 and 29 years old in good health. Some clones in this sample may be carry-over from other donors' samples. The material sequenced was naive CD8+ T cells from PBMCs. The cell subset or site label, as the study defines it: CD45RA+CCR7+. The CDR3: CASSTGLENTEAFF. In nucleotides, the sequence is TGTGCCAGTAGTACTGGGTTGGAGAACACTGAAGCTTTCTTT.